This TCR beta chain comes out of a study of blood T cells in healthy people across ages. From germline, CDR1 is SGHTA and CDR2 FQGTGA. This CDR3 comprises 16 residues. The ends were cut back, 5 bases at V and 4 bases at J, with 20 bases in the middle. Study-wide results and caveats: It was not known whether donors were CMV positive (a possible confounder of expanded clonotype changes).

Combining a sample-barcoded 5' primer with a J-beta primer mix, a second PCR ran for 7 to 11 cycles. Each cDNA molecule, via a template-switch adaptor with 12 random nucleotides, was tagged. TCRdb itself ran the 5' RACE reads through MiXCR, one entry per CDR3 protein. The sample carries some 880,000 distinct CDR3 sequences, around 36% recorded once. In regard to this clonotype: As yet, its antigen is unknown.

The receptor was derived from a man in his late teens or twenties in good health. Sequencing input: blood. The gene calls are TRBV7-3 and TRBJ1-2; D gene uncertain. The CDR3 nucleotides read TGTGCCAGCAGCCCACATCCCGGGGATAGCCTCTATGGCTACACCTTC. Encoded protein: CASSPHPGDSLYGYTF.